This is a list of T cell receptor beta chains from one sample in a study of human T cells and chemical hapten exposure. TCRdb used MiXCR to reprocess the RACE reads, holding one entry per CDR3 protein. Of approximately 320,000 distinct CDR3 sequences in the sample, around 5.5% were seen once. The material sequenced was whole blood, taken in connection with sensitization to the hapten diphenylcyclopropenone (DPC). The origin of the receptors is a woman aged 18-29 years with alopecia areata. Some clones in this sample may be carry-over from other donors' samples. The CDR3 runs from the conserved cysteine through the conserved F or W. Fields, in order: D gene, V gene, clone size, J gene, CDR3 DNA, CDR3 protein. A D gene is named only where the DNA matches it firmly. Where a row states a size, it is once, few, many or the class of an expanded clone; other rows omit it.

-	TRBV6-2/TRBV6-3	few	TRBJ1-1	TGTGCCAGCACTAGGGAAGCGGAAGCTTTCTTT	CASTREAEAFF
TRBD1	TRBV12-3/TRBV12-4	many	TRBJ1-3	TGTGCCAGCACGGGACAGCTAATTGGAAACACCATATATTTT	CASTGQLIGNTIYF
-	TRBV6-2/TRBV6-3	-	TRBJ1-5	TGTGCCAGCCGTCCGTCCGGGAGCAATCAGCCCCAGCATTTT	CASRPSGSNQPQHF
TRBD1	TRBV5-4	-	TRBJ2-2	TGTGCCAGCAGCACCGGACAGGGTTCCGGGGAGCTGTTTTTT	CASSTGQGSGELFF
-	TRBV12-3/TRBV12-4	-	TRBJ1-3	TGTGCCAGCAGCATAGGGCACTCTGGAAACACCATATATTTT	CASSIGHSGNTIYF
-	TRBV10-3	-	TRBJ2-7	TGTGCCATCAGTGCCCGCGGGGCCCAGGCCGATCAGTACTTC	CAISARGAQADQYF
-	TRBV2	few	TRBJ1-6	TGTGCCAGCAACCTTGGTAATTCACCCCTCCACTTT	CASNLGNSPLHF
-	TRBV6-5	many	TRBJ1-2	TGTGCCAGCAGTTACGCCAGACTCGGAGGAGGCTACACCTTC	CASSYARLGGGYTF
TRBD1	TRBV11-2	-	TRBJ2-7	TGTGCCAGCAGCCCCTCCGGGACAGGGAACGAGCAGTACTTC	CASSPSGTGNEQYF
TRBD2	TRBV11-1	many	TRBJ2-1	TGTGCCAGCAGCTTAGGAGCCACACCGGGGGGGAATGAGCAGTTCTTC	CASSLGATPGGNEQFF
TRBD1	TRBV6-6	-	TRBJ2-5	TGTGCCAGCAGGGACCAGGGGGCATTAGTAGAGACCCAGTACTTC	CASRDQGALVETQYF
-	TRBV29-1	-	TRBJ2-1	TGCAGCGTTGAGGTTCAGGGAGGAAGGCAGTTCTTC	CSVEVQGGRQFF
-	TRBV6-5	many	TRBJ2-5	TGTGCCAGCAGTAGGGGGAGAGAGACCCAGTACTTC	CASSRGRETQYF
-	TRBV14	many	TRBJ1-6	TGTGCCAGCAGCCTAGATTGGACCTCCTCACCCCTCCACTTT	CASSLDWTSSPLHF
-	TRBV12-3/TRBV12-4	-	TRBJ1-5	TGTGCCAGCAGTTTAAGCGGGGGAGCGAATCAGCCCCAGCATTTT	CASSLSGGANQPQHF
TRBD1	TRBV5-4	few	TRBJ2-2	TGTGCCAGCAGCAGGTTTCCCCGGGACAGCACCGGGGAGCTGTTTTTT	CASSRFPRDSTGELFF
-	TRBV7-2	-	TRBJ1-2	TGTGCCAGCAGCTTGGGGGTACTCTATGGCTACACCTTC	CASSLGVLYGYTF
-	TRBV7-2	many	TRBJ1-1	TGTGCCAGCGGAGCCACAGTGAACACTGAAGCTTTCTTT	CASGATVNTEAFF
TRBD2	TRBV27	-	TRBJ2-3	TGTGCCAGCAGAGTTAGCGGGGGAAAAGATACGCAGTATTTT	CASRVSGGKDTQYF
TRBD2	TRBV6-5	few	TRBJ2-3	TGTGCCAGCAGTCCCGGGACTAGCGGGGTCGATACGCAGTATTTT	CASSPGTSGVDTQYF
-	TRBV6-5	many	TRBJ2-4	TGTGCCAGCAGCCCCAGTAGGATACTAGCCAAAAACATTCAGTACTTC	CASSPSRILAKNIQYF
-	TRBV28	many	TRBJ2-3	TGTGCCAGTAGCTACCAACAGGGCGGGCAGTATTTT	CASSYQQGGQYF
-	TRBV7-8	-	TRBJ2-1	TGTGCCAGCACTACCCGGATGGGGCAGGGGAGCGAGCAGTTCTTC	CASTTRMGQGSEQFF
-	TRBV5-6	many	TRBJ2-7	TGTGCCAGCAGCCATGGGGGACGGAGCTACGAGCAGTACTTC	CASSHGGRSYEQYF
-	TRBV18	few	TRBJ1-2	TGTGCCAGCTCACCAAGTACCCGGGATGGCTACACCTTC	CASSPSTRDGYTF
-	TRBV7-6	-	TRBJ2-1	TGTGCCAGCTTCGACCCCTTAGCCGGTGAGCAGTTCTTC	CASFDPLAGEQFF
-	TRBV4-3	many	TRBJ1-5	TGCGCCAGCAGCCAAGCTCCCGTTGACAGACGAAATCAGCCCCAGCATTTT	CASSQAPVDRRNQPQHF
TRBD1	TRBV20-1	-	TRBJ1-6	TGCAGTGTACAGGGGTCCGGACGGAATTCACCCCTCCACTTT	CSVQGSGRNSPLHF
-	TRBV20-1	few	TRBJ1-6	TGCAGTGCTAGAGATGGATTCGCAGGGAACAATTCACCCCTCCACTTT	CSARDGFAGNNSPLHF
TRBD1	TRBV6-5	many	TRBJ1-1	TGTGCCAGCAGTTTCGGACAGGGGATGAACACTGAAGCTTTCTTT	CASSFGQGMNTEAFF
TRBD2	TRBV20-1	many	TRBJ2-3	TGCAGTGCTGGACCTACTAGCGGGGTCCCAGATACGCAGTATTTT	CSAGPTSGVPDTQYF
TRBD2	TRBV11-1	-	TRBJ2-7	TGTGCCAGCAGCTTCCGATTGACTAGCGGGGGGCCCTACGAGCAGTACTTC	CASSFRLTSGGPYEQYF
-	TRBV6-5	-	TRBJ1-1	TGTGCCAGCAGTTACCGTCCTGAATATCGGGTTGTCACTGAAGCTTTCTTT	CASSYRPEYRVVTEAFF
-	TRBV7-3	few	TRBJ2-5	TGTGCCAGCAGCGCCAACCAAGAGACCCAGTACTTC	CASSANQETQYF
TRBD1	TRBV7-9	many	TRBJ1-1	TGTGCCAGCAGTCGGACAGGGGGCGTGAGCACTGAAGCTTTCTTT	CASSRTGGVSTEAFF
TRBD1	TRBV7-2	-	TRBJ2-2	TGTGCCAGCAGCCGAGGGGACAGTAACACCGGGGAGCTGTTTTTT	CASSRGDSNTGELFF
TRBD2	TRBV10-3	few	TRBJ2-7	TGTGCCATCAGTGAGGGGACTAGGCGGTACTTC	CAISEGTRRYF
TRBD2	TRBV12-3/TRBV12-4	many	TRBJ2-3	TGTGCCAGCAGTTTAGGGAGCGGGGGCAACACAGATACGCAGTATTTT	CASSLGSGGNTDTQYF
-	TRBV24-1	-	TRBJ2-2	TGTGCCACCAGTGCCGTGGACAACACCGGGGAGCTGTTTTTT	CATSAVDNTGELFF
TRBD1	TRBV7-2	many	TRBJ1-6	TGTGCCAGCAGCTTGTTGGGGACAGCGCAAAACTCACCCCTCCACTTT	CASSLLGTAQNSPLHF
-	TRBV12-3/TRBV12-4	few	TRBJ2-7	TGTGCCAGCAGTTTAACCCCCTGGGGCTACGAGCAGTACTTC	CASSLTPWGYEQYF
-	TRBV20-1	-	TRBJ1-1	TGCAGTGCTAGTTCGGGTCGGACTGAAGCTTTCTTT	CSASSGRTEAFF
TRBD2	TRBV24-1	many	TRBJ2-1	TGTGCCACCCAAACCTCACCGACGAGCGGGGGGGAGGATCGGGGTGAGCAGTTCTTC	CATQTSPTSGGEDRGEQFF
TRBD2	TRBV20-1	few	TRBJ2-3	TGCAGTGCCGGACTAGCGGGGGGGATAGATACGCAGTATTTT	CSAGLAGGIDTQYF
-	TRBV24-1	few	TRBJ1-2	TGTGCCACCAGTGACGGGACGGGTCTCTATGGCTACACCTTC	CATSDGTGLYGYTF
TRBD1	TRBV12-3/TRBV12-4	many	TRBJ1-6	TGTGCCAGCAGTCGGAGGGACAGGGTGCATTCACCCCTCCACTTT	CASSRRDRVHSPLHF
-	TRBV12-3/TRBV12-4	few	TRBJ1-1	TGTGCCAGCAGTCCGCGGGAGGGGCCCCCGATCGGAGCTTTCTTT	CASSPREGPPIGAFF
TRBD1	TRBV12-3/TRBV12-4	-	TRBJ1-2	TGTGCCAGCAGTATGACAGGGGCATATGGCTACACCTTC	CASSMTGAYGYTF
-	TRBV6-5	-	TRBJ2-7	TGTGCCAGCAGTTACTCGACCGACTACTACGAGCAGTACTTC	CASSYSTDYYEQYF
TRBD2	TRBV12-3/TRBV12-4	many	TRBJ2-1	TGTGCCAGCAGTTTGCTAGCGGTTCACAATGAGCAGTTCTTC	CASSLLAVHNEQFF
-	TRBV12-3/TRBV12-4	many	TRBJ1-5	TGTGCCAGCACTCAGGGAAGATCTCCCCAGCATTTT	CASTQGRSPQHF
TRBD2	TRBV15	-	TRBJ2-3	TGTGCCACCTCCCGACTAGCGGGGGGCACAGATACGCAGTATTTT	CATSRLAGGTDTQYF
-	TRBV20-1	-	TRBJ1-1	TGCAGTGCTAGACGCCCGAACACTGAAGCTTTCTTT	CSARRPNTEAFF
-	TRBV29-1	-	TRBJ2-7	TGCAGCGTTGAAGAGGGGCAGGGCCCCGAGCAGTACTTC	CSVEEGQGPEQYF
-	TRBV3-1	-	TRBJ2-7	TGTGCCAGCAGCCTTTCCCCTTTAGGTGGGTACGAGCAGTACTTC	CASSLSPLGGYEQYF
-	TRBV6-5	few	TRBJ1-2	TGTGCCAGCCGGGCCCCCGAGAACTATGGCTACACCTTC	CASRAPENYGYTF
-	TRBV7-9	-	TRBJ2-3	TGTGCCAGCAGCTTCTCGGAGAGACTAGATGACACAGATACGCAGTATTTT	CASSFSERLDDTDTQYF
TRBD1	TRBV4-2	-	TRBJ1-1	TGTGCCAGCAGCCAAGCTTTTGGACAGGGGGCTACTGAAGCTTTCTTT	CASSQAFGQGATEAFF